These T cell receptor beta chains were read from a single sample in a study of cytomegalovirus exposure and HLA in healthy donors. Assay used: immunoSEQ multiplex PCR; TCRdb lists only in-frame clones, some missing. The data contain approximately 200,000 clones, roughly four fifths of them singletons. Sequences were obtained from PBMCs. The receptors come from a girl aged 10-17 years in good health and CMV-seronegative. CDR3s include the opening cysteine and the closing phenylalanine or tryptophan. Fields, in order: V gene, J gene, clone size, D gene, CDR3 DNA, CDR3 protein. The D gene is left open where the match is weak. The size of a clone is reported for some rows only, either as once, few or many, or as a class for expanded clones.

>TRBV18|TRBJ1-5|NA|NA
TGTGCCAGCTCACCGGCAGGAAACCGAATAGGTCAGCCCCAGCATTTT
CASSPAGNRIGQPQHF
>TRBV6-5|TRBJ1-1|NA|NA
TGTGCCAGCAGACCACAGGGATTGAACACTGAAGCTTTCTTT
CASRPQGLNTEAFF
>TRBV28|TRBJ1-1|NA|NA
TGTGCCAGCAGTTTGACACAGTTTAGAGCTTTCTTT
CASSLTQFRAFF
>TRBV5-4|TRBJ1-1|NA|NA
TGTGCCAGCACGCCGACCCCCCCCCGCGGGTACACTGAAGCTTTCTTT
CASTPTPPRGYTEAFF
>TRBV9|TRBJ2-3|NA|TRBD2
TGTGCCAGCAGCGTAGGGGGGGGGTTTGGAGATACGCAGTATTTT
CASSVGGGFGDTQYF
>TRBV5-1|TRBJ1-1|NA|TRBD1
TGCGCCAGCAGCCTGGGGACAGGGGGCGCGGACACTGAAGCTTTCTTT
CASSLGTGGADTEAFF
>TRBV7-9|TRBJ2-7|once|NA
TGTGCCAGCAGCGCCACAGGGTCCGGGAACGAGCAGTACTTC
CASSATGSGNEQYF
>TRBV27|TRBJ2-7|NA|TRBD1
TGTGCCAGCAGTTACTACCGGGACAGTTACGAGCAGTACTTC
CASSYYRDSYEQYF
>TRBV25-1|TRBJ2-1|NA|TRBD2
TGTGCCAGCCGGGGACTAGCGGATGAGCAGTTCTTC
CASRGLADEQFF
>TRBV6-6|TRBJ2-2|NA|NA
TGTGCCAGCAGTGCAGGGTTTGTAAAGACCGGGGAGCTGTTTTTT
CASSAGFVKTGELFF
>TRBV7-8|TRBJ1-4|NA|NA
TGTGCCAGCAGCACAGTGGAAACTAATGAAAAACTGTTTTTT
CASSTVETNEKLFF
>TRBV5-4|TRBJ1-1|NA|TRBD1
TGTGCCAGCCTAGGACAGGGGGCGAACACTGAAGCTTTCTTT
CASLGQGANTEAFF
>TRBV27|TRBJ2-3|NA|NA
TGTGCCAGCAGCCCTCTTACAGGGATGACAGATACGCAGTATTTT
CASSPLTGMTDTQYF
>TRBV28|TRBJ1-4|NA|NA
TGTGCCAGCAATCCGCTTGGGGCTGGTGAAAAACTGTTTTTT
CASNPLGAGEKLFF
>TRBV6-5|TRBJ2-7|few|TRBD1
TGTGCCAGCAGTTGGACCGGGACAGACCCCTACGAGCAGTACTTC
CASSWTGTDPYEQYF
>TRBV19|TRBJ2-5|NA|NA
TGTGCCAGTAGTATCAACAACCAGGAGACCCAGTACTTC
CASSINNQETQYF
>TRBV5-1|TRBJ2-7|NA|TRBD1
TGCGCCAGCAGCATACAGGGGAGCTCCTACGAGCAGTACTTC
CASSIQGSSYEQYF
>TRBV6-1|TRBJ1-4|few|NA
TGTGCCAGCAGCCGGGAAGGAGAAAAACTGTTTTTT
CASSREGEKLFF
>TRBV7-9|TRBJ1-5|few|TRBD1
TGTGCCAGCAGCCACGGGACAGGGAACGGAAATCAGCCCCAGCATTTT
CASSHGTGNGNQPQHF
>TRBV5-4|TRBJ2-7|NA|TRBD2
TGTGCCAGCAGCCGTGGACTAGCGGGAGGTTCCCCCTCCTACGAGCAGTACTTC
CASSRGLAGGSPSYEQYF
>TRBV18|TRBJ1-3|NA|NA
TGTGCCAGCTCACCGAGGAGGGATTCTGGAAACACCATATATTTT
CASSPRRDSGNTIYF
>TRBV5-4|TRBJ2-7|NA|NA
TGTGCCAGCAGCGGGCCGGCCTACCCTCGGGAGCAGTACTTC
CASSGPAYPREQYF
>TRBV29-1|TRBJ2-5|NA|NA
TGCAGCATCGACTCGGGGACCCAGTACTTC
CSIDSGTQYF
>TRBV5-1|TRBJ1-1|NA|NA
TGCGCCAGCAGCTTATCGATAAGACAGGAGAACACTGAAGCTTTCTTT
CASSLSIRQENTEAFF
>TRBV7-2|TRBJ2-2|NA|NA
TGTGCCAGCAGCTTAGTGGGGGGAAAGAACACCGGGGAGCTGTTTTTT
CASSLVGGKNTGELFF
>TRBV5-1|TRBJ2-7|NA|NA
TGCGCCAGCAGATCGAGCGGTCTCGAGCAGTACTTC
CASRSSGLEQYF
>TRBV19|TRBJ1-5|NA|TRBD1
TGTGCCAGTGCCTACAAGGGACAGGGTATTCAGCCCCAGCATTTT
CASAYKGQGIQPQHF
>TRBV28|TRBJ2-1|NA|TRBD2
TGTGCCAGCAGTTTTGGGCCTAGCGGTCTTAGAGTGGGTGAGCAGTTCTTC
CASSFGPSGLRVGEQFF
>TRBV2|TRBJ2-1|NA|TRBD1
TGTGCCCGCTCCGGGACAGGGGATTTGGAGCAGTTCTTC
CARSGTGDLEQFF
>TRBV18|TRBJ1-1|few|NA
TGTGCCAGCTCACCCCGGAGGGAAAGTGAAGCTTTCTTT
CASSPRRESEAFF
>TRBV29-1|TRBJ2-2|NA|TRBD2
TGCAGCGTTGAGGGTAGCGGGACGTTGGACACCGGGGAGCTGTTTTTT
CSVEGSGTLDTGELFF
>TRBV5-1|TRBJ1-4|NA|TRBD1
TGCGCCAGCAGCTTGGGGCAGGGGGCGAGTGAAAAACTGTTTTTT
CASSLGQGASEKLFF
>TRBV7-2|TRBJ1-3|few|NA
TGTGCCAGCAGCTCTACAGGGAACACCATATATTTT
CASSSTGNTIYF
>TRBV7-9|TRBJ1-2|NA|NA
TGTGCCAGCAGCTTAGGAGGGCGACGACATATTAACTATGGCTACACCTTC
CASSLGGRRHINYGYTF
>TRBV5-1|TRBJ2-2|NA|TRBD2
TGCGCCAGCGAAATAGCGGGGGCTTTCGGGTCGAGTACCGGGGAGCTGTTTTTT
CASEIAGAFGSSTGELFF
>TRBV15|TRBJ1-4|NA|NA
TGTGCCACTGGCGGGGGCCCGGTAGGGAATAATGAAAAACTGTTTTTT
CATGGGPVGNNEKLFF
>TRBV5-8|TRBJ2-7|few|TRBD1
TGTGCCAGCAGCAGACAGGGGGGCTACGAGCAGTACTTC
CASSRQGGYEQYF
>TRBV19|TRBJ2-6|NA|NA
TGTGCCAGTAGTATACAACAATCCTCTGGGGCCAACGTCCTGACTTTC
CASSIQQSSGANVLTF
>TRBV30|TRBJ2-7|NA|TRBD1
TGTGCCTGGAAAGGGGGACAGGCGATTAGTTACGAGCAGTACTTC
CAWKGGQAISYEQYF
>TRBV5-1|TRBJ2-7|NA|NA
TGCGCCAGCAGCTTGGAAGGGGACAAGAACTACGAGCAGTACTTC
CASSLEGDKNYEQYF
>TRBV2|TRBJ2-2|NA|NA
TGTGCCAGCAGTGGGGAGTGGATCGGGGAGCTGTTTTTT
CASSGEWIGELFF
>TRBV6-6|TRBJ1-2|NA|NA
TGTGCCAGCAGTTACGAGCTATGTGGCTACACCTTC
CASSYELCGYTF